The source of this T cell receptor beta chain is a study of post-analysis software for immune sequencing data. cDNA libraries for TCR beta contained unique molecular identifiers. TCRdb fed the PCR reads into MiXCR, producing one record per CDR3 protein. Of roughly 650,000 distinct CDR3 sequences listed, approximately 59% are singletons. This TCR was recovered from a girl between 2 and 10 years old with multiple sclerosis. Input material: blood.

The CDR3 is CASSLVRESYEQYF. DNA for the CDR3: TGTGCCAGCAGTTTAGTACGGGAATCCTACGAGCAGTACTTC. The rearrangement links TRBV12-3 or TRBV12-4 to TRBJ2-4, with D maybe TRBD2 (5 bases). Near its end, the DNA agrees better with TRBJ2-7, so the J call may be wrong. The CDR3 has 14 amino acids.